A single sample gave rise to the 8 T cell receptor beta chains below, sequenced in a study of blood T cell repertoires in COVID-19. The protocol was immunoSEQ multiplex PCR, while the TCRdb copy is restricted to in-frame clones and leaves out a portion. The sample shows about 210,000 clones, around 90% of them seen only once. The sample consisted of peripheral blood. Receptor source: a man in his 60s with acute or convalescent COVID-19.

J is TRBJ2-2 and V is TRBV14; D is perhaps TRBD2 (6 bases). CDR1 SGHDN and CDR2 FVKESK come from the germline V gene. Trimming cost V 0 bases and J 1 base, with 18 bases left between them. This CDR3 is built from 19 residues. CDR3 nucleotides: TGTGCCAGCAGCCAAGACGGGGGATTTTTCACAGTGAACACCGGGGAGCTGTTTTTT. It is translated as CASSQDGGFFTVNTGELFF.

The chain has TRBV19 and TRBJ1-2; D uncertain. V shed 5 bases and J shed 6 bases, with 16 bases lying between them. The CDR3 is 14 residues long. The germline V gene encodes CDR1 LNHDA and CDR2 SQIVND (reference sequence). The CDR3 loop reads CASSDLNAGHGYTF. CDR3 in DNA: TGTGCCAGTAGTGACTTAAACGCGGGTCATGGCTACACCTTC.

This chain uses TRBV6-5 with TRBJ1-1, with 7 bases matching TRBD1. V shed 6 bases, J shed 0 bases, and the junction held 7 bases outside the gene matches. Looked up from germline, CDR1 is MNHEY and CDR2 is SVGAGI. The length of the CDR3 is 15 residues. CDR3 DNA sequence: TGTGCCAGCAGCCGCGGACAGGTGATGAACACTGAAGCTTTCTTT. Residues: CASSRGQVMNTEAFF.

The chain recombines TRBV19 with TRBJ1-5; D not resolved. V lost 3 bases and J 3 bases, leaving 9 bases between the germline ends. This CDR3 is built from 14 residues. Germline V gene lookup returns CDR1 LNHDA and CDR2 SQIVND (reference sequence). This CDR3 is CASSMSSVNQPQHF. The CDR3 nucleotides are TGTGCCAGTAGTATGAGTAGTGTCAATCAGCCCCAGCATTTT.

V and J are TRBV5-6 and TRBJ2-7, with 10 bases identical to TRBD1. The CDR3 sequence is 16 residues long. The trim removed 4 bases at V and 0 bases at J, leaving 7 bases unmatched. Germline values: CDR1 SGHDT, CDR2 YYEEEE. The CDR3 DNA follows: TGTGCCAGCAGCCCCAGGACAGGGGGTAGCTCCTACGAGCAGTACTTC. Its translation: CASSPRTGGSSYEQYF.

This chain connects TRBV4-2 to TRBJ2-1, with 10 bases matching TRBD2. Germline V lookup: CDR1 LGHNA, CDR2 YNFKEQ. Trimming at V came to 8 bases and at J to 8 bases, leaving 9 bases not matched to a gene. The CDR3 is 14 residues long. CDR3 bases: TGTGCCAGCCAACCTCTAGCGGGGGACGATGAGCAGTTCTTC. It translates to CASQPLAGDDEQFF.

Comment on this clone: The sample has other DNA sequences that encode this CDR3 too. The CDR3 DNA is TGTGCCAGCAGTTTAGGGCAGGGGTATGGCTACACCTTC. Translating it yields CASSLGQGYGYTF. The chain couples TRBV12-3 or TRBV12-4 to TRBJ1-2; D is perhaps TRBD1 (6 bases). Trimming stripped 1 base from V and 5 bases from J, with 8 bases between. CDR3 length: 13 amino acids.

This chain links TRBV2 with TRBJ2-1, with 10 bases that match TRBD2. This CDR3 is built from 14 residues. Germline V CDR1 and CDR2: SNHLY, FYNNEI. V was pared by 7 bases and J by 5 bases, with 5 bases of the junction left unmatched. The chain's CDR3 is CASKSGGAHNEQFF. In DNA form, the CDR3 reads TGTGCCAGCAAGAGCGGGGGGGCCCACAATGAGCAGTTCTTC.